These T cell receptor beta chains were read from a single sample in a study of post-analysis software for immune sequencing data. MiXCR, applied by TCRdb to the PCR reads, yields one record per CDR3 protein. The sample shows approximately 400,000 distinct CDR3 sequences, roughly 38% of them seen only once. Sequencing was carried out using blood. These receptor sequences come from a girl aged 10 to 17 with multiple sclerosis. The CDR3 runs from the conserved cysteine through the conserved F or W. D genes are given only for firm matches. Rows may omit the clone size; those that give it use once, few, many or a size class.

TRBV4-1,TRBJ1-3,.,TRBD1,CASSQAGTGGSTIYF,TGCGCCAGCAGCCAAGCCGGGACAGGGGGAAGCACCATATATTTT
TRBV7-9,TRBJ2-6,few,.,CASWELSGANVLTF,TGTGCCAGCTGGGAGCTCTCTGGGGCCAACGTCCTGACTTTC
TRBV6-1,TRBJ1-6,few,.,CASSLWGGISYNSPLHF,TGTGCCAGCAGTCTCTGGGGGGGAATCTCCTATAATTCACCCCTCCACTTT
TRBV29-1,TRBJ1-1,.,.,CSVVSVNTEAFF,TGCAGCGTTGTTTCAGTTAACACTGAAGCTTTCTTT
TRBV7-3,TRBJ1-1,.,.,CASSLVGRRAGNTEAFF,TGTGCCAGCAGCTTGGTAGGCCGACGGGCGGGGAACACTGAAGCTTTCTTT
TRBV27,TRBJ1-1,few,TRBD1,CASSLRTGVLNTEAFF,TGTGCCAGCAGTTTGAGGACAGGGGTCTTGAACACTGAAGCTTTCTTT
TRBV20-1,TRBJ2-5,few,.,CSASGGPAQYF,TGCAGTGCTAGTGGTGGCCCGGCCCAGTACTTC
TRBV11-2,TRBJ2-7,.,.,CASSLGTGRYEQYF,TGTGCCAGCAGCTTGGGGACGGGGAGGTACGAGCAGTACTTC
TRBV18,TRBJ2-1,.,.,CASSPPSAPSYNEQFF,TGTGCCAGCTCACCACCGTCGGCACCATCCTACAATGAGCAGTTCTTC
TRBV20-1,TRBJ2-4,.,.,CSARGGMPKNIQYF,TGCAGTGCTAGAGGGGGAATGCCCAAAAACATTCAGTACTTC
TRBV15,TRBJ2-7,.,.,CATSREGQVSYEQYF,TGTGCCACCAGCAGAGAGGGGCAGGTCTCCTACGAGCAGTACTTC
TRBV18,TRBJ1-2,.,.,CASSPVTGEGYTF,TGTGCCAGCTCACCAGTAACAGGAGAAGGCTACACCTTC
TRBV5-1,TRBJ1-1,few,.,CASSFSSPGDADTEAFF,TGCGCCAGCAGCTTTTCCTCGCCGGGGGATGCGGACACTGAAGCTTTCTTT
TRBV5-1,TRBJ2-7,.,.,CASSLANSRELSYEQYF,TGCGCCAGCAGCTTGGCCAATTCCAGGGAACTCTCCTACGAGCAGTACTTC
TRBV3-1,TRBJ2-3,few,.,CASSRDHSTDTQYF,TGTGCCAGCAGCCGGGACCACAGCACAGATACGCAGTATTTT
TRBV5-1,TRBJ1-2,many,.,CASSSSGEGYGYTF,TGCGCCAGCAGCTCATCAGGGGAGGGCTATGGCTACACCTTC